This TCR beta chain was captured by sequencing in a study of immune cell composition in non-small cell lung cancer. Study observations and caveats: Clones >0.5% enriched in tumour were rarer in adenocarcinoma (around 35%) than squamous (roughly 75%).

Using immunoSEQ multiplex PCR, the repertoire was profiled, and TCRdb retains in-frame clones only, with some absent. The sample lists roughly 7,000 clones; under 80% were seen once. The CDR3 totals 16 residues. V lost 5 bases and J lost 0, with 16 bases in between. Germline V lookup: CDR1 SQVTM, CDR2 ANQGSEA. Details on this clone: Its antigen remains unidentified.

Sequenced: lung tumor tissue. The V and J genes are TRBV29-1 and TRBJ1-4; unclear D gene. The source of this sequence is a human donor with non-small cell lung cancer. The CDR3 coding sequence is TGCAGCGTTCGCGCTAATTCAGGTGCAACTAATGAAAAACTGTTTTTT. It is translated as CSVRANSGATNEKLFF.